The clone carrying this TCR beta chain showed up just a few times. Primers included in the PCR were 60 Vbeta and 13 Jbeta primers. The assay was immunoSEQ multiplex PCR, and TCRdb's table has in-frame clones only and misses some. Counted here are 150,000 or so clones, around four fifths occurring once; the ten biggest clones make up around 1.3%. This sample was included in a study of cytomegalovirus exposure and HLA in healthy donors. The clonotype originates from a woman aged 25-40 years in good health and CMV-seronegative. The sequencing input was PBMCs.

The CDR3 protein is CASSLGALGQEAFF. The DNA for the CDR3 is TGTGCCAGTAGTTTGGGGGCGTTAGGCCAAGAAGCTTTCTTT. The chain joins TRBV19 to TRBJ1-1, with a possible D match to TRBD1 (6 bases). Germline V gives CDR1 LNHDA, CDR2 SQIVND (reference sequence). The CDR3 has 14 residues. Trimming shortened V by 5 bases and J by 8 bases, and 18 bases separated the two germline ends.